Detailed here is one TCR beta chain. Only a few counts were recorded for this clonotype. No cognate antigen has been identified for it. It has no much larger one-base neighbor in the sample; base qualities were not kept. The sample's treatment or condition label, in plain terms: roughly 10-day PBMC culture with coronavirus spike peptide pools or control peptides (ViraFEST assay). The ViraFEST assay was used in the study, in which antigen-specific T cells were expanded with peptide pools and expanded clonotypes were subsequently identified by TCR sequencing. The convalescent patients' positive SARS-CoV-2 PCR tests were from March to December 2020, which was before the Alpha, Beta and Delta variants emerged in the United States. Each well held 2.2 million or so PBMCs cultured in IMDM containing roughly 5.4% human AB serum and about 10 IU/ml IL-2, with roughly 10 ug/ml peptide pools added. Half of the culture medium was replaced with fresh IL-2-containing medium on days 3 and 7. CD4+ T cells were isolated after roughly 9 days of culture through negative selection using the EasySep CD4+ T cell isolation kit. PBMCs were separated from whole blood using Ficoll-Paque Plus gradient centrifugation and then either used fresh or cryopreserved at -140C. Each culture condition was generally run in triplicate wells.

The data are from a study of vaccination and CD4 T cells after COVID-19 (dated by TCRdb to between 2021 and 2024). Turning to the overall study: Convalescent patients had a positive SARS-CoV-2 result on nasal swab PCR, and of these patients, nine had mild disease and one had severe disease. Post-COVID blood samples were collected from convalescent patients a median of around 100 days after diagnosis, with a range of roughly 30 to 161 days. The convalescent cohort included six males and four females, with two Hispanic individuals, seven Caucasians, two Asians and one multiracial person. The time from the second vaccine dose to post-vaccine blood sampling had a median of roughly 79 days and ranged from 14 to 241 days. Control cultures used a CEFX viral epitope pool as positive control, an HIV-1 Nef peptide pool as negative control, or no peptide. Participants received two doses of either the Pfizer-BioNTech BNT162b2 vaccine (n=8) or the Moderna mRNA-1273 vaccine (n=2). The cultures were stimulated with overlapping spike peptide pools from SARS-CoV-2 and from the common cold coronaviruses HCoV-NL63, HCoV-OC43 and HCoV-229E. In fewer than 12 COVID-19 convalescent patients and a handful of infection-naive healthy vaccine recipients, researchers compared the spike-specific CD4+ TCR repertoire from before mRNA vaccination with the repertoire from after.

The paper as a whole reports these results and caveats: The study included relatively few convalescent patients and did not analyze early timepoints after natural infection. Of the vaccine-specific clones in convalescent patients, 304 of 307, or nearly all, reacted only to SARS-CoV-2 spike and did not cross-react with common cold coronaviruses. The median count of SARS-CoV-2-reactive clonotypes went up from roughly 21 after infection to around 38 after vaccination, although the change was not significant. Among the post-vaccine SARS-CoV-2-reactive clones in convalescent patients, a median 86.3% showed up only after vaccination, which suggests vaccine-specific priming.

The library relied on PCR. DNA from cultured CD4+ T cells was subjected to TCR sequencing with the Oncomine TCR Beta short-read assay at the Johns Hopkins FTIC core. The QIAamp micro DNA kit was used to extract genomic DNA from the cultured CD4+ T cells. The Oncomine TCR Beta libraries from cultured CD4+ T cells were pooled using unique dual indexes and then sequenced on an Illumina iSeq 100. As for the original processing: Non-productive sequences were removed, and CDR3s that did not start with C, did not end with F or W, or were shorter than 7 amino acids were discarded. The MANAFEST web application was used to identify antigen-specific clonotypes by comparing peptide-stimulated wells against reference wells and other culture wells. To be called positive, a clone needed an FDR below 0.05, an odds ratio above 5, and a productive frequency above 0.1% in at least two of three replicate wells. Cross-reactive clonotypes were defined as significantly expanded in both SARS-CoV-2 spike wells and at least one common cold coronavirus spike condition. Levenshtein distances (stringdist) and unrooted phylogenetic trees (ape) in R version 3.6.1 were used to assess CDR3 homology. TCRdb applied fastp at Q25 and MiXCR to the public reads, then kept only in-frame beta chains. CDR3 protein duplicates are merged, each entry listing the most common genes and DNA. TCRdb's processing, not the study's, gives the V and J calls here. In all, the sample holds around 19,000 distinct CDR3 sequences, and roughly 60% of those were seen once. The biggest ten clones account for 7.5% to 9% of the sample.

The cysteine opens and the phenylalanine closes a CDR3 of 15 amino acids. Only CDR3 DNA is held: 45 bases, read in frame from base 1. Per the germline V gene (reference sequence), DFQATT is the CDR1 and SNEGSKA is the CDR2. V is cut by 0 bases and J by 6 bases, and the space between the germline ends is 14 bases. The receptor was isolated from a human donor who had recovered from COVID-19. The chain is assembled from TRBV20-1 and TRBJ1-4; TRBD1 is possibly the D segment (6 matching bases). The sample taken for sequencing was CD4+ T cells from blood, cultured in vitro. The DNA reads TGCAGTGCTAGAGATTCCGGGGGGCCGGATGAAAAACTGTTTTTT. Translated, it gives CSARDSGGPDEKLFF.